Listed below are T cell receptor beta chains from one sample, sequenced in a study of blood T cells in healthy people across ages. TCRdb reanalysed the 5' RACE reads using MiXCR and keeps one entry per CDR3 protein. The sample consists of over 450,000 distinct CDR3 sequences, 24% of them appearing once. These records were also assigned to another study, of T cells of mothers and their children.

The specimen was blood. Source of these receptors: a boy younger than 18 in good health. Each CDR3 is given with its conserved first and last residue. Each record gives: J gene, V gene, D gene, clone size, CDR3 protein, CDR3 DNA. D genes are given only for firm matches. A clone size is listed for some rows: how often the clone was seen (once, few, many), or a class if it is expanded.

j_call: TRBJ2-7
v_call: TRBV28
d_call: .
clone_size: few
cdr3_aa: CASSVRGEQYF
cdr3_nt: TGTGCCAGCAGCGTGAGGGGCGAGCAGTACTTC

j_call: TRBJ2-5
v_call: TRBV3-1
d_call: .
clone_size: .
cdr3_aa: CASSQETRYQETQYF
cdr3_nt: TGTGCCAGCAGCCAGGAGACACGGTACCAAGAGACCCAGTACTTC

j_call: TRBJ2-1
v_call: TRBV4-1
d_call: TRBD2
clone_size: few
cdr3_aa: CASSQMPGGSSYNEQFF
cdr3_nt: TGCGCCAGCAGCCAAATGCCCGGGGGGAGCTCCTACAATGAGCAGTTCTTC

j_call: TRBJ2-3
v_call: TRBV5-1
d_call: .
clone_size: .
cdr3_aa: CASSLSTSDTQYF
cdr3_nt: TGCGCCAGCAGCTTGTCTACGTCAGATACGCAGTATTTT

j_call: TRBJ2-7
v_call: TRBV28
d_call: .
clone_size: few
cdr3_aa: CASSNRQGRSYEQYF
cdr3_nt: TGTGCCAGCAGTAATAGGCAGGGTCGCTCCTACGAGCAGTACTTC

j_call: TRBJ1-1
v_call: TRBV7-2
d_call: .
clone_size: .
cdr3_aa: CASSLNPGSRLVGTEAFF
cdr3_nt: TGTGCCAGCAGCTTAAATCCCGGGAGCCGTCTGGTGGGGACTGAAGCTTTCTTT

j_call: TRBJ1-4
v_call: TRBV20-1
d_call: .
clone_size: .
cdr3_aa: CSAMSSAGDEKLFF
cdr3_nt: TGCAGTGCTATGAGTTCGGCAGGGGATGAAAAACTGTTTTTT

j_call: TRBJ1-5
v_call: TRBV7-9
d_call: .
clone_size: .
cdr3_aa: CASSRIGNDQPQHF
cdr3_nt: TGTGCCAGCAGCCGGATAGGGAACGATCAGCCCCAGCATTTT

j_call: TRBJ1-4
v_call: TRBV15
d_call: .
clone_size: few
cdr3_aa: CATSESSDGHEKLFF
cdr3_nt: TGTGCCACCAGCGAGAGTTCGGACGGACACGAAAAACTGTTTTTT

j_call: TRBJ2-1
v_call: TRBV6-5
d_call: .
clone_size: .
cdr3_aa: CASSYRKTGDYNEQFF
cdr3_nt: TGTGCCAGCAGTTACCGCAAGACAGGAGACTACAATGAGCAGTTCTTC

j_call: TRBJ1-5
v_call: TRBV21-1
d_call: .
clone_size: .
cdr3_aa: CASSKVAGNSNQPQHF
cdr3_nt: TGTGCCAGCAGCAAAGTCGCAGGGAATAGCAATCAGCCCCAGCATTTT

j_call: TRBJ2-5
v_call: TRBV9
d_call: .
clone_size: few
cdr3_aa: CASSVDRSGTQYF
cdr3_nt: TGTGCCAGCAGCGTAGACCGGAGCGGGACCCAGTACTTC

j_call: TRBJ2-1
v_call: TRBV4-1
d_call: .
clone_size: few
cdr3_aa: CASSLLISGSSYNEQFF
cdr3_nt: TGCGCCAGCAGCTTACTTATTAGCGGAAGCTCCTACAATGAGCAGTTCTTC

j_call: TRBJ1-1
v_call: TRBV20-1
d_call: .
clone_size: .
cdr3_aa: CSARDRGNTEAFF
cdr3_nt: TGCAGTGCTAGAGACCGGGGGAACACTGAAGCTTTCTTT

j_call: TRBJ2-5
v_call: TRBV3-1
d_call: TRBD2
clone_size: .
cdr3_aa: CASSQVSGGQETQYF
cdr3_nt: TGTGCCAGCAGCCAAGTGTCGGGAGGGCAAGAGACCCAGTACTTC

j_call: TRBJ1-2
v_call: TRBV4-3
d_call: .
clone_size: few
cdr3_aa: CASSQDLNRNYGYTF
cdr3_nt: TGCGCCAGCAGCCAAGACTTAAACCGTAACTATGGCTACACCTTC

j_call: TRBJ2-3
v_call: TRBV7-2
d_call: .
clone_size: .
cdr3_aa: CASSLDLGVVASGTDTQYF
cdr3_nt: TGTGCCAGCAGCTTAGACCTTGGGGTCGTGGCTAGCGGCACAGATACGCAGTATTTT

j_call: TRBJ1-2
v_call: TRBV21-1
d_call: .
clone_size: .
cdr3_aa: CASSKDHGYTF
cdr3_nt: TGTGCCAGCAGCAAAGACCATGGCTACACCTTC

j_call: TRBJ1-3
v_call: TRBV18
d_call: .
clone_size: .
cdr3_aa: CASSPQGDSGNTIYF
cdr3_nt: TGTGCCAGCTCACCACAGGGAGACTCTGGAAACACCATATATTTT

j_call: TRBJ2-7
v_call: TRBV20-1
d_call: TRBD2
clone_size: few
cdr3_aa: CSASGRGAYEQYF
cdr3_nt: TGCAGTGCTAGTGGGCGGGGGGCCTACGAGCAGTACTTC

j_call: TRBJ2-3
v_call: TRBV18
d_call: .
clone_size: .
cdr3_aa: CASSPRQDSDTQYF
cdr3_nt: TGTGCCAGCTCACCACGACAGGATTCAGATACGCAGTATTTT

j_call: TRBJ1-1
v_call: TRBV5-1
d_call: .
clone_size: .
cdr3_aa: CASSPPRRARNTEAFF
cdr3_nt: TGCGCCAGCAGCCCCCCTAGACGCGCTAGGAACACTGAAGCTTTCTTT

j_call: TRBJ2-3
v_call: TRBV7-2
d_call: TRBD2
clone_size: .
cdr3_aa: CASSFLAGGLPSTDTQYF
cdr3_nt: TGTGCCAGCAGCTTTTTAGCGGGGGGGCTCCCCTCGACAGATACGCAGTATTTT

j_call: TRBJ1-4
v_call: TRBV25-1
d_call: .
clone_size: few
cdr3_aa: CASRGLDNEKLFF
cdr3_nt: TGTGCCAGCAGGGGGTTGGATAATGAAAAACTGTTTTTT

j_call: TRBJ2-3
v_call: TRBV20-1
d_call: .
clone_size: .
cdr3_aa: CSAGDWTSTDTQYF
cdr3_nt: TGCAGTGCTGGTGACTGGACTAGCACAGATACGCAGTATTTT

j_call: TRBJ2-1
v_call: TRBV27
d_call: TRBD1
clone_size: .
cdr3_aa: CASSSDRGNEQFF
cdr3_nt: TGTGCCAGCAGTTCCGACAGGGGAAATGAGCAGTTCTTC

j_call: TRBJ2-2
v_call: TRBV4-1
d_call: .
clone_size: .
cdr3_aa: CASSQSQLGAGELFF
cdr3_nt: TGCGCCAGCAGCCAATCTCAGCTAGGAGCCGGGGAGCTGTTTTTT

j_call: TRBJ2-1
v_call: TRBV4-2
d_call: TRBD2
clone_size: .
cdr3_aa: CASSQRPGTSIDGEQFF
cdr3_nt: TGTGCCAGCAGCCAACGACCCGGGACTAGCATTGACGGTGAGCAGTTCTTC

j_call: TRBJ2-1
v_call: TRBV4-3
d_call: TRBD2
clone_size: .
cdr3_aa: CASSQALAGGYEQFF
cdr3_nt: TGCGCCAGCAGCCAAGCACTAGCGGGAGGGTATGAGCAGTTCTTC

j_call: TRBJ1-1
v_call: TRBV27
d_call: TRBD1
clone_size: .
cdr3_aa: CASSLVDRVNTEAFF
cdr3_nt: TGTGCCAGCAGTTTAGTGGACAGGGTCAACACTGAAGCTTTCTTT

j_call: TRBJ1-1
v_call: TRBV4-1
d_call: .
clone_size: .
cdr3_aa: CASSQDVRQGETEAFF
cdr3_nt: TGCGCCAGCAGCCAAGATGTCCGCCAGGGAGAAACTGAAGCTTTCTTT

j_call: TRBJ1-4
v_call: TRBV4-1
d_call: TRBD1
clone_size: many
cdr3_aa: CASSQDSEPGQGGAKKLFF
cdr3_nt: TGCGCCAGCAGCCAAGACTCGGAGCCCGGACAGGGGGGAGCTAAAAAACTGTTTTTT

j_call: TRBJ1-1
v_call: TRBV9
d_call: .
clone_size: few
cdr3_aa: CASSVDSMETEAFF
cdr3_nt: TGTGCCAGCAGCGTAGATAGTATGGAAACTGAAGCTTTCTTT

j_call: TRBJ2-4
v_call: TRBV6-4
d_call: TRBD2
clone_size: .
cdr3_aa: CASILAGGQDIQYF
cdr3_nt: TGTGCCAGCATTTTAGCGGGGGGGCAAGACATTCAGTACTTC

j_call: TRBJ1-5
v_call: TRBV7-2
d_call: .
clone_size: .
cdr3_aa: CASSLGLDQPQHF
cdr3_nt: TGTGCCAGCAGCTTAGGCCTGGATCAGCCCCAGCATTTT

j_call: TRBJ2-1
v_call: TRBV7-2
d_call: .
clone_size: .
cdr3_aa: CASSLNGGPREQFF
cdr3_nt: TGTGCCAGCAGCCTTAACGGGGGGCCGAGAGAGCAGTTCTTC